The T cell receptor (beta chain) described here comes from a study of cytomegalovirus exposure and HLA in healthy donors. Study as a whole: HLA-typed donors were the source of around 87 million unique TCRs, which an early data release held.

These donors counted as nominally healthy when sampled, but unrecorded immune exposures were likely. Vbeta (60) and Jbeta (13) primers were used in the PCR. Clones were sequenced by immunoSEQ multiplex PCR, and TCRdb holds only the in-frame ones, with some missing. Altogether some 140,000 clones are present, around three quarters being singletons, with the ten largest covering roughly 1%. A remark on this clone: Its specificity is not known.

CDR3 length equals 15 residues. Germline values: CDR1 SEHNR, CDR2 FQNEAQ (reference sequence). Trimming removed 3 bases at V and 1 base at J, with 12 bases between. Points from the study as a whole: It was shown in a later analysis that HLA-associated TCR beta chains were more clonally expanded than other, equally common chains. Later, an analysis found that common viral pathogens appeared to be linked with several of the most significant clusters.

Material for sequencing was PBMCs. J is TRBJ1-1 and V is TRBV7-9; TRBD1 is a possible D gene (5 bases). The clonotype originates from a man between 18 and 29 years old in good health and CMV-seronegative. DNA for the CDR3: TGTGCCAGCAGCTTCCGACAGATACGGAACACTGAAGCTTTCTTT. This encodes CASSFRQIRNTEAFF.